Detailed here is one TCR beta chain. What antigen it recognizes has not been identified. One base away there is no much larger clone; base qualities are not given. The germline V gene sets CDR1 to SGHTA and CDR2 to FQGNSA. The junction carries 16 bases between V and J, which are trimmed by 5 bases and 8 bases respectively. The CDR3 numbers 14 residues from cysteine through phenylalanine. Of the read, only the CDR3 DNA is kept; its 42 bases are in frame from base 1. The library was prepared using the immunoSEQ multiplex PCR assay. The clones in this table, taken by TCRdb from immuneACCESS, are in-frame only. Not every clone is retained; where verified, under half of the shortfall comes from an unresolved V gene, and the cause of the rest is unknown. The sample contains about 29,000 clones, about 87% of them found a single time. Clones ranked in the top ten supply around 0.89% of the sample. The sample originates from a study of T cells in narcolepsy (dated by TCRdb to the late 2010s). For context, the study as a whole: The study enrolled patients with narcolepsy type 1 or type 2 (NT1, NT2) together with healthy control donors. The study used TCR Vbeta sequencing to track clonotypes in blood and CSF while looking for autoreactive T cells in narcolepsy patients that target self-antigens of hypocretin neurons (hypocretin, TRIB2).

The study at large found these results: Patients and controls had similar numbers of sequenced blood memory CD4+ clonotypes, with averages of 39,000 to 50,000 in patients and around 36,000 in controls. In plots comparing CSF and blood CD4+ T cell clonotypes from the same patient, HCRT-specific and TRIB2-specific autoreactive clonotypes were highlighted. According to the report, autoreactive clonotypes were detected serially in the blood of the same patients and of different patients, but not in healthy controls. Some blood memory CD4+ repertoires from patients and controls contained no sequences matching autoreactive T cell clones.

For TCR Vbeta sequencing, memory CD4+ T cells were sorted ex vivo from the peripheral blood of both healthy controls and narcolepsy patients. The receptor's source is a human donor in good health. The rearranged segments are TRBV7-2 and TRBJ2-1, and TRBD2 may be the D gene, going by 6 matching bases. What was sequenced was memory (CD45RA-) CD4+ T cells from blood. Reading the label with the study, this specimen's cell subset or site is: memory T cells sorted ex vivo from peripheral blood. In nucleotide form, the sequence is TGTGCCAGCAGCCCCGCCGCGGGGAGCTATGAGCAGTTCTTC. Its protein reads: CASSPAAGSYEQFF.